The rows below give T cell receptor beta chains drawn from one sample of a study of T cell changes during pregnancy in multiple sclerosis. The assay was immunoSEQ multiplex PCR, and TCRdb's table has in-frame clones only and misses some. In the table there are 25,000 to 30,000 clones, roughly 90% of which are singletons. The sample consisted of CD4+ T cells from peripheral blood mononuclear cells, taken in the first trimester of pregnancy. The receptors come from a female donor in good health, enrolled as a control in a pregnancy study. Each CDR3 is given with its conserved first and last residue. D genes are given only for firm matches. A row's size may be missing; if present it is once, few, many or a size class.

j_call	clone_size	v_call	d_call	cdr3_aa	cdr3_nt
TRBJ2-3	.	TRBV7-9	TRBD2	CASSLGGLAGRTDTQYF	TGTGCCAGCAGCTTAGGGGGTCTAGCGGGCCGCACAGATACGCAGTATTTT
TRBJ2-6	.	TRBV11-2	.	CASSLGAGGSNVLTF	TGTGCCAGCAGCTTAGGGGCAGGGGGGTCAAACGTCCTGACTTTC
TRBJ1-2	.	TRBV4-2	.	CASSQDSPYRDGYTF	TGTGCCAGCAGCCAAGATTCCCCCTACAGGGACGGCTACACCTTC
TRBJ1-5	.	TRBV7-9	.	CASSLGVGKQGPTQPQHF	TGTGCCAGCAGCTTGGGGGTGGGTAAACAGGGTCCGACTCAGCCCCAGCATTTT
TRBJ1-2	.	TRBV5-4	.	CASSPGVTTANYGYTF	TGTGCCAGCAGCCCGGGGGTGACAACAGCTAACTATGGCTACACCTTC
TRBJ2-1	.	TRBV14	.	CASSQGPASNEQFF	TGTGCCAGCAGCCAAGGACCTGCTAGCAATGAGCAGTTCTTC
TRBJ2-1	.	TRBV10-3	.	CAISEYLGDIVEQFF	TGTGCCATCAGTGAGTATCTAGGGGACATCGTAGAGCAGTTCTTC
TRBJ1-2	.	TRBV6-1	.	CASSEVGDYGYTF	TGTGCCAGCAGTGAAGTAGGGGACTATGGCTACACCTTC
TRBJ1-4	.	TRBV5-1	TRBD1	CASSFAGQGARANEKLFF	TGCGCCAGCAGCTTCGCTGGGCAGGGGGCGCGAGCTAATGAAAAACTGTTTTTT
TRBJ2-5	.	TRBV7-9	TRBD1	CASSLVSGQEKETQYF	TGTGCCAGCAGCTTAGTGTCGGGACAGGAAAAAGAGACCCAGTACTTC
TRBJ2-1	few	TRBV2	TRBD2	CASSYSGLAGVYNEQFF	TGTGCCAGCAGTTACTCCGGACTAGCGGGGGTCTACAATGAGCAGTTCTTC
TRBJ1-2	.	TRBV10-3	.	CAIRPDRSPTYGYTF	TGTGCCATCAGACCCGACAGAAGCCCCACCTATGGCTACACCTTC
TRBJ1-1	.	TRBV11-2	.	CASNFRGGGWDTEAFF	TGTGCCAGCAACTTTAGAGGGGGGGGTTGGGACACTGAAGCTTTCTTT
TRBJ1-5	few	TRBV30	.	CAWSRTIDQPQHF	TGTGCCTGGAGTCGGACAATTGATCAGCCCCAGCATTTT
TRBJ2-7	.	TRBV11-3	TRBD2	CASSWTSAGEQYF	TGTGCCAGCAGCTGGACTAGTGCGGGCGAGCAGTACTTC
TRBJ2-3	.	TRBV5-1	TRBD2	CASSGLAGGGTDTQYF	TGCGCCAGCTCGGGACTAGCGGGGGGGGGCACAGATACGCAGTATTTT
TRBJ2-1	.	TRBV11-2	TRBD2	CASRPHERDVYNEQFF	TGTGCCAGCAGACCTCACGAGCGGGACGTCTACAATGAGCAGTTCTTC
TRBJ1-2	.	TRBV19	TRBD1	CASSISRGPHGYTF	TGTGCCAGTAGTATTTCGAGGGGGCCTCATGGCTACACCTTC
TRBJ2-3	.	TRBV5-1	TRBD2	CASSSSSGATTDTQYF	TGCGCCAGCAGCTCTAGTAGCGGGGCCACCACAGATACGCAGTATTTT
TRBJ2-1	.	TRBV11-1	TRBD2	CASSFGGSNNEQFF	TGTGCCAGCAGCTTCGGCGGGAGCAACAATGAGCAGTTCTTC
TRBJ1-3	once	TRBV6-5	.	CASSGTGTGNTIYF	TGTGCCAGCAGCGGAACAGGAACTGGAAACACCATATATTTT
TRBJ2-2	.	TRBV30	.	CGLRRGAGELFF	TGTGGACTACGGCGAGGCGCCGGGGAGCTGTTTTTT